These T cell receptor beta chains were read from a single sample in a study of T cell repertoires in cytomegalovirus infection. These receptors' antigens are unknown. Using its own MiXCR run on the reads, TCRdb lists one record per CDR3 protein. The table shows fewer than 85,000 distinct CDR3 sequences, with approximately 43% occurring only once. Sequenced material: CD8+ T cells from cultured PBMCs, taken from culture after CMV antigen stimulation. The receptors shown here come from a human donor in good health (CMV status not recorded). Some clones in this sample may be carry-over from other donors' samples. Both conserved end residues are part of each CDR3. D genes are given only for firm matches. A row's size may be missing; if present it is once, few, many or a size class.

j_call: TRBJ1-2; clone_size: -; v_call: TRBV12-3/TRBV12-4; d_call: -; cdr3_aa: CASSLIRSYVYTF; cdr3_nt: TGTGCCAGCAGTTTAATCAGGAGCTATGTCTACACCTTC
j_call: TRBJ2-2; clone_size: -; v_call: TRBV7-9; d_call: -; cdr3_aa: CASSFGRGNTGELFF; cdr3_nt: TGTGCCAGCAGCTTCGGCAGGGGGAACACCGGGGAGCTGTTTTTT
j_call: TRBJ2-1; clone_size: -; v_call: TRBV19; d_call: -; cdr3_aa: CASRQGSYNEQFF; cdr3_nt: TGTGCCAGTAGACAGGGCTCCTACAATGAGCAGTTCTTC
j_call: TRBJ2-1; clone_size: few; v_call: TRBV20-1; d_call: -; cdr3_aa: CSARVAPGAGNEQFF; cdr3_nt: TGCAGTGCTAGAGTGGCCCCTGGCGCGGGGAATGAGCAGTTCTTC
j_call: TRBJ1-4; clone_size: -; v_call: TRBV15; d_call: -; cdr3_aa: CATSRVGRQEKLFF; cdr3_nt: TGTGCCACCAGCAGAGTCGGCAGGCAGGAAAAACTGTTTTTT
j_call: TRBJ1-6; clone_size: -; v_call: TRBV28; d_call: -; cdr3_aa: CASSPLTVFYSPLHF; cdr3_nt: TGTGCCAGCAGTCCCCTGACAGTGTTTTATTCACCCCTCCACTTT
j_call: TRBJ2-1; clone_size: once; v_call: TRBV7-9; d_call: -; cdr3_aa: CATLRGDSVYNEQFF; cdr3_nt: TGTGCCACCCTGAGGGGGGACTCAGTCTACAATGAGCAGTTCTTC
j_call: TRBJ2-1; clone_size: -; v_call: TRBV10-3; d_call: TRBD2; cdr3_aa: CAISDGRGPYNEQFF; cdr3_nt: TGTGCCATCAGTGACGGGAGGGGTCCCTACAATGAGCAGTTCTTC
j_call: TRBJ2-1; clone_size: -; v_call: TRBV7-6; d_call: -; cdr3_aa: CASSPRGAPPNNEQFF; cdr3_nt: TGTGCCAGCAGCCCCCGAGGGGCGCCACCTAACAATGAGCAGTTCTTC
j_call: TRBJ1-3; clone_size: once; v_call: TRBV20-1; d_call: TRBD1; cdr3_aa: CSARGMTGAGNTIYF; cdr3_nt: TGCAGTGCTAGAGGCATGACAGGGGCAGGAAACACCATATATTTT